The 2 T cell receptor beta chains given below trace back to one sample, sequenced in a study of cytomegalovirus exposure and HLA in healthy donors. In the PCR, 60 Vbeta and 13 Jbeta primers were used. TCRdb's copy holds only in-frame clones and misses some; the assay was immunoSEQ multiplex PCR. The top ten clones hold around 0.76% of a sample with about 100,000 clones, 78% of them seen once. The sample comprised PBMCs. These receptor sequences come from a woman aged 60-75 years in good health and CMV-seronegative.

A word on this clone: The sample contains more than one DNA sequence encoding this CDR3. The chain joins TRBV6-5 to TRBJ1-5, with D possibly being TRBD1 (5 bases). The germline gives CDR1 MNHEY, CDR2 SVGAGI. Trimming stripped 0 bases from V and 6 bases from J, with 6 bases between. The CDR3 consists of 13 residues. The CDR3 DNA reads TGTGCCAGCAGTTACTCAAGGGGTCAGCCCCAGCATTTT. This translates into CASSYSRGQPQHF.

The V and J genes are TRBV30 and TRBJ2-3, with D possibly TRBD2 on 6 matching bases. V lost 4 bases to trimming and J lost 4 bases, with 12 bases between them. CDR1 GTSNPN and CDR2 SVGIG come from the germline V gene (reference sequence). The CDR3 has 13 residues. CDR3 nucleotide sequence: TGTGCCTGGAATAGACTAGGGGCAGATACGCAGTATTTT. Residues: CAWNRLGADTQYF.